Below are 31 T cell receptor beta chains sequenced from a single sample in a study of T-cell reconstitution after alpha-beta-depleted transplantation in children. This sample's TCRbeta library carried unique molecular identifier barcodes. TCRdb reprocessed the PCR reads via MiXCR and lists one record per CDR3 protein. Of 480,000 or so distinct CDR3 sequences listed, roughly a tenth were seen once; the top ten hold 2% to 2.5%. Sample: PBMCs, taken before TCRalphabeta/CD19-depleted stem cell transplant. These receptor sequences come from a child aged 2-15 years with inherited bone marrow failure, due to receive a stem cell transplant.

The table lists this clonotype with a few counts. The chain has TRBV28 and TRBJ2-1; 9 bases agree with TRBD2. V shed 1 base and J 7 bases; nucleotides not matched to a gene: 11. Germline CDR1 MDHEN, CDR2 SYDVKM. The CDR3 is 17 amino acids. The CDR3 nucleotides are TGTGCCAGCAGTTTATTCCCCCTAGCGGGAAAAAAAAATGAGCAGTTCTTC. Translated, it gives CASSLFPLAGKKNEQFF.

The J gene is TRBJ1-4, the V gene TRBV18, with 9 bases identical to TRBD1. The CDR3 spans 14 residues. Germline V gene lookup returns CDR1 KGHSH and CDR2 LQKENI. Trimming took 5 bases from V and 6 from J; bases not matched to a gene: 4. The CDR3 coding sequence is TGTGCCAGCTCAATCACAGGGGGCGATGAAAAACTGTTTTTT. Protein sequence: CASSITGGDEKLFF.

This clonotype appeared a few times. The chain employs TRBV4-3 and TRBJ1-5; tentative D call: TRBD1 (6 bases). V was pared by 0 bases and J by 3 bases, with 15 bases between. Germline CDR1 is LGHNA and CDR2 is YSLEER. This CDR3 is 17 amino acids long. As DNA, the CDR3 is TGCGCCAGCAGCCAAGATTTTCGGGGGGCCACCAATCAGCCCCAGCATTTT. This gives the protein CASSQDFRGATNQPQHF.

This clonotype was detected many times. The V call is TRBV5-1, the J call TRBJ2-3; D is undetermined. CDR3 size: 14 residues. CDR1 is SGHRS, CDR2 YFSETQ, per germline. Trimming shortened V by 2 bases and J by 4 bases, and 11 bases separated the two germline ends. The chain's CDR3 is CASSFSSAADTQYF. The DNA of the CDR3 is TGCGCCAGCAGCTTTAGCTCCGCGGCAGATACGCAGTATTTT.

The J gene is TRBJ2-1, the V gene TRBV19; D is uncertain. The V gene's germline CDR1 is LNHDA and CDR2 SQIVND (reference sequence). V lost 3 bases to trimming and J lost 9 bases, with 9 bases between them. This CDR3 comprises 12 residues. The CDR3 DNA follows: TGTGCCAGTAGTATGTACCAGACTGAGCAGTTCTTC. It yields the protein CASSMYQTEQFF. Full variable domain (missing parts from reference TRBV19 and TRBJ2-1): DGGITQSPKYLFRKEGQNVTLSCEQNLNHDAMYWYRQDPGQGLRLIYYSQIVNDFQKGDIAEGYSVSREKKESFPLTVTSAQKNPTAFYLCASSMYQTEQFFGPGTRLTVL.

The chain joins TRBV3-1 to TRBJ2-7; D possibly corresponds to TRBD2 (6 bases). Germline CDR1 is LGHDT and CDR2 is YNNKEL (reference sequence). The CDR3 has 16 residues. The V and J ends lost 0 bases and 3 bases respectively, with 15 bases between them. This CDR3 is CASSQDRASVSYEQYF. As DNA, the CDR3 is TGTGCCAGCAGCCAAGATCGGGCTAGCGTGAGCTACGAGCAGTACTTC.

This clonotype was observed a handful of times. The V and J genes are TRBV28 and TRBJ2-1; TRBD2 matches at 7 bases. CDR3 length: 18 residues. J gave up 5 bases and V 7 bases, and 20 bases lay outside the gene matches. The V gene's germline CDR1 is MDHEN and CDR2 SYDVKM. As DNA, the CDR3 is TGTGCCAGCACCCTGAAAGGAGGAATGTCGGCGGGAGACAATGAGCAGTTCTTC. It yields the protein CASTLKGGMSAGDNEQFF.

The CDR3 sequence: CSAPKGSSYEQYF. CDR3 bases: TGCAGTGCCCCAAAGGGGAGCTCCTACGAGCAGTACTTC. The rearrangement links TRBV20-1 to TRBJ2-7; D is perhaps TRBD1 or TRBD2 (5 bases each). Germline lookup yields CDR1 DFQATT and CDR2 SNEGSKA (reference sequence). The CDR3 spans 13 residues. V was clipped by 6 bases and J by 0 bases, with 12 bases between them.

This clonotype occurred many times. The chain uses TRBV4-3 and TRBJ2-1; 9 bases align to TRBD2. The CDR3 contains 17 residues. The V gene's germline CDR1 is LGHNA and CDR2 YSLEER. V gave up 4 bases and J gave up 2 bases; unmatched junction bases: 9. CDR3 loop: CASSRYSGRKPYNEQFF. The CDR3 DNA is TGCGCCAGCAGCCGTTATAGCGGGAGAAAGCCCTACAATGAGCAGTTCTTC.

In DNA, the CDR3 is TGTGCCTGGAGCCTGGGGCCGGGTCAAGCTTTCTTT. Translating it yields CAWSLGPGQAFF. The chain employs TRBV30 and TRBJ1-1; the D gene is possibly TRBD1 (5 bases). Germline values: CDR1 GTSNPN, CDR2 SVGIG (reference sequence). V dropped 3 bases and J dropped 9 bases, with 14 bases sitting between them. The CDR3 runs to 12 residues.

This clonotype was detected many times. The chain joins TRBV3-1 to TRBJ2-1; D gene unclear. Trimming shortened V by 3 bases and J by 4 bases, and 4 bases separated the two germline ends. CDR3 length: 12 amino acids. CDR1 and CDR2 (germline): LGHDT, YNNKEL (reference sequence). For the CDR3, the DNA is TGTGCCAGCAGCCAGAGGTACAATGAGCAGTTCTTC. Translating gives CASSQRYNEQFF.

This chain uses TRBV29-1 with TRBJ1-1; D call uncertain. CDR3 length: 9 amino acids. V was clipped by 6 bases and J by 4 bases, with 3 bases between them. Germline V gene sequence: CDR1 SQVTM, CDR2 ANQGSEA. The CDR3 sequence is CSVCTEAFF. The CDR3 DNA is TGCAGCGTATGCACTGAAGCTTTCTTT.

This clonotype came up many times. The CDR3 spells CASSPLHTTGETQYF. The CDR3 DNA reads TGTGCCAGCTCACCATTGCATACCACCGGCGAGACCCAGTACTTC. The chain joins TRBV18 to TRBJ2-5, with no clear D. Trimming cost V 2 bases and J 5 bases, with 15 bases left between them. This CDR3 region has 15 residues. The germline gives CDR1 KGHSH, CDR2 LQKENI.

This clonotype was seen at least ten times. The J gene is TRBJ2-7, the V gene TRBV6-5; D is possibly TRBD1 (5 bases). Looked up from germline, CDR1 is MNHEY and CDR2 is SVGAGI. The V end was cut by 6 bases, the J end by 4 bases, with 10 bases between. The CDR3 consists of 12 residues. The CDR3 DNA is TGTGCCAGCAGCATCAGGGAATACGAGCAGTACTTC. Translated: CASSIREYEQYF.

This clonotype was recorded at least ten times. This chain links TRBV20-1 with TRBJ1-1; TRBD1 is a possible D gene (6 bases). Germline V gene data show CDR1 as DFQATT and CDR2 as SNEGSKA (reference sequence). The CDR3 sequence is 15 residues long. The ends were cut back, 0 bases at V and 2 bases at J, with 13 bases in the middle. The CDR3 DNA reads as TGCAGTGCTAGAGACACGGGGGGGCTTAACACTGAAGCTTTCTTT. It specifies CSARDTGGLNTEAFF.

The rearrangement joins TRBV7-8 to TRBJ2-1; TRBD2 aligns across 12 bases. Germline trimming cut 0 bases from V and 5 bases from J; bases unmatched to any gene: 11. The CDR3 length is 19 residues. The germline V gene has CDR1 SGHVS and CDR2 FQNEAQ. CDR3 coding DNA: TGTGCCAGCAGCTTAGCAGCTTCTCTGACTAGCGGGAGCCACAATGAGCAGTTCTTC. This gives the protein CASSLAASLTSGSHNEQFF.

This clonotype was picked up a small number of times. The chain recombines TRBV14 with TRBJ2-1, with a weak D call TRBD1 (5 bases). The CDR3 contains 15 residues. V dropped 4 bases and J dropped 2 bases, with 12 bases sitting between them. Germline V gene sequence: CDR1 SGHDN, CDR2 FVKESK. CDR3 loop: CASSPQALTYNEQFF. CDR3 DNA: TGTGCCAGCAGCCCACAGGCTCTCACCTACAATGAGCAGTTCTTC.

This clonotype has a handful of counts. The chain is built from TRBV19 and TRBJ2-3; D is unresolved. The V and J ends lost 0 bases and 0 bases respectively, with 4 bases between them. The CDR3 totals 14 residues. The germline V gene encodes CDR1 LNHDA and CDR2 SQIVND (reference sequence). For the CDR3, the DNA is TGTGCCAGTAGTATAGACCCTAGCACAGATACGCAGTATTTT. It codes for CASSIDPSTDTQYF.

At least ten counts were recorded for this clonotype. This chain joins TRBV7-9 and TRBJ1-4; 8 bases match TRBD1. This CDR3 region has 14 residues. V dropped 4 bases and J dropped 5; count of bases not matched to a gene: 3. Germline CDR1 is SEHNR and CDR2 is FQNEAQ (reference sequence). The CDR3 coding sequence is TGTGCCAGCAGCTCACGGACAGGGAATGAAAAACTGTTTTTT. Its protein product is CASSSRTGNEKLFF.

The V call is TRBV7-2, the J call TRBJ2-5, with D possibly being TRBD2 (6 bases). Trimming took off 5 bases at V and 5 bases at J, with 15 bases between the two ends. Germline V gene data show CDR1 as SGHTA and CDR2 as FQGNSA. CDR3 size: 14 residues. The CDR3 loop is CASSQSGSGETQYF. In nucleotides, the CDR3 is TGTGCCAGCAGCCAATCAGGGAGCGGGGAGACCCAGTACTTC.

This clonotype was seen ten or more times. The V and J genes are TRBV10-3 and TRBJ2-1; either TRBD1 or TRBD2 may fit D (5 bases each). In germline, CDR1 is ENHRY, CDR2 SYGVKD. Trimming removed 0 bases at V and 0 bases at J, with 6 bases between. The CDR3 consists of 15 residues. This CDR3 is CAISESGASYNEQFF. Here the CDR3 DNA reads TGTGCCATCAGTGAGTCCGGGGCCTCCTACAATGAGCAGTTCTTC.

The rearrangement links TRBV4-2 to TRBJ1-5; D uncertain. The CDR3 spans 15 residues. The germline gives CDR1 LGHNA, CDR2 YNFKEQ. Between the trimmed V and J ends, which lost 3 bases and 6 bases, there was a span of 15 bases. The CDR3 bases are TGTGCCAGCAGCCAGGGTGCGGTGGATGTTCAGCCCCAGCATTTT. As protein: CASSQGAVDVQPQHF.

This clonotype was detected ten times or more. V and J are TRBV29-1 and TRBJ2-1, with TRBD2 matching 12 bases. Germline V gene data show CDR1 as SQVTM and CDR2 as ANQGSEA. The CDR3 loop spans 14 amino acids. V lost 5 bases, J lost 6 bases, and 5 bases stayed unmatched. The CDR3 spells CSVSLGLAGNEQFF. The CDR3, as DNA: TGCAGCGTTTCCCTGGGACTAGCGGGCAATGAGCAGTTCTTC.

This clonotype came up a few times. V and J are TRBV5-1 and TRBJ2-7, with D unclear. CDR3 length equals 13 residues. V lost 1 base to trimming and J lost 7 bases, with 12 bases between them. Germline CDR1 reads SGHRS; CDR2 reads YFSETQ. The CDR3 sequence is CASSLWTGEEQYF. In DNA form, the CDR3 reads TGCGCCAGCAGCTTGTGGACCGGTGAGGAGCAGTACTTC.

The chain has TRBV5-1 and TRBJ2-2; TRBD2 agrees at 7 bases. CDR3 length: 16 amino acids. Germline lookup yields CDR1 SGHRS and CDR2 YFSETQ. The trim removed 3 bases at V and 1 base at J, leaving 6 bases unmatched. The CDR3 nucleotides are TGCGCCAGCAGCTCCATACTAGCGCGGAACACCGGGGAGCTGTTTTTT. This translates into CASSSILARNTGELFF.

At least ten counts were recorded for this clonotype. The V gene is TRBV5-1, the J gene TRBJ2-4, with TRBD1 identical over 7 bases. In germline, CDR1 is SGHRS, CDR2 YFSETQ. This CDR3 region has 16 residues. V shed 4 bases and J 7 bases; nucleotides not matched to a gene: 14. The CDR3 is CASSLGQPNKYNIQYF. Written as DNA, the CDR3 is TGCGCCAGCAGCCTGGGACAGCCAAATAAATATAACATTCAGTACTTC.

V is TRBV6-5 and J is TRBJ2-7; D not certain. With 6 bases removed from V and 4 bases from J, the gap between germline ends came to 13 bases. Per germline, CDR1 MNHEY and CDR2 SVGAGI. The CDR3 extends over 13 amino acids. The CDR3 loop reads CASSPNSIYEQYF. CDR3 sequence (DNA): TGTGCCAGCAGCCCCAACAGCATATACGAGCAGTACTTC.

This clonotype was picked up a small number of times. This chain links TRBV29-1 with TRBJ2-3; TRBD2 aligns across 8 bases. V gave up 3 bases and J gave up 3 bases; unmatched junction bases: 8. Germline lookup yields CDR1 SQVTM and CDR2 ANQGSEA. The CDR3 loop spans 15 amino acids. CDR3 DNA: TGCAGCGTTGAGACAACGGGAGGGTTAACAGATACGCAGTATTTT. Translated: CSVETTGGLTDTQYF.

This sequence joins TRBV29-1 and TRBJ2-7; D is perhaps TRBD1 (6 bases). Trimming removed 5 bases at V and 5 bases at J, with 19 bases between. The CDR3 spans 14 residues. From germline, CDR1 is SQVTM and CDR2 ANQGSEA. The CDR3 region has the DNA TGCAGCGTTCAGGGTTCGGCAGGGGTGGACGAGCAGTACTTC. Translating it yields CSVQGSAGVDEQYF.

The gene calls are TRBV6-2 or TRBV6-3 and TRBJ2-7, with 8 bases identical to TRBD2. This CDR3 spans 15 amino acids. The germline V gene encodes CDR1 MNHEY and CDR2 SVGEGT. V trimming: 7 bases; J trimming: 3 bases; junction bases outside the gene matches: 11. CDR3 nucleotides: TGTGCCAGCATCCCCGGGAGGGCCTTTGGCTACGAGCAGTACTTC. Its protein product is CASIPGRAFGYEQYF.

This clonotype was seen at least ten times. V gene TRBV12-3 or TRBV12-4 combines with J gene TRBJ2-3, with 9 bases matching TRBD1. The V gene end was trimmed by 8 bases and the J gene end by 5 bases; junction bases not matched to a gene: 8. CDR3 length: 14 residues. The CDR3 loop reads CASATGTGLDTQYF. The DNA for the CDR3 is TGTGCCAGCGCTACGGGGACAGGGTTAGATACGCAGTATTTT.